Shown below are 23 T cell receptor beta chains from a single sample sequenced in a study of cytomegalovirus exposure and HLA in healthy donors. Primers included in the PCR were 60 Vbeta and 13 Jbeta primers. Using immunoSEQ multiplex PCR, the repertoire was profiled, and TCRdb retains in-frame clones only, with some absent. Here the sample spans approximately 180,000 clones, around 75% being singletons. The source material was PBMCs. These receptor sequences come from a male donor in good health and CMV-seronegative.

This clone was counted only a few times. The chain employs TRBV9 and TRBJ1-2; TRBD1 aligns across 9 bases. The ends lost 3 bases at V and 3 bases at J; junction bases unmatched: 12. The CDR3 spans 17 residues. Germline V gene sequence: CDR1 SGDLS, CDR2 YYNGEE. The CDR3 reads CASSERGQGDPDYGYTF. As DNA, the CDR3 is TGTGCCAGCAGCGAGAGGGGACAGGGAGACCCTGACTATGGCTACACCTTC.

CDR3 in amino acids: CASSLGTSGTGELFF. CDR3 sequence (DNA): TGCGCCAGCAGCCTCGGGACTAGCGGGACCGGGGAGCTGTTTTTT. This chain connects TRBV5-1 to TRBJ2-2; TRBD2 matches 12 bases. Per germline, CDR1 SGHRS and CDR2 YFSETQ. The CDR3 sequence is 15 residues long. Trimming cost V 4 bases and J 5 bases; bases outside gene matches: 3.

The gene calls are TRBV30 and TRBJ1-1; D gene uncertain. Germline lookup yields CDR1 GTSNPN and CDR2 SVGIG (reference sequence). The germline V and J ends were trimmed by 0 bases and 9 bases, with 8 bases remaining between them. CDR3 length equals 11 residues. CDR3: CAWSVPGQAFF. The CDR3 nucleotides read TGTGCCTGGAGTGTACCTGGGCAAGCTTTCTTT. The entire variable domain, with the rest obtained from reference TRBV30 and TRBJ1-1, is as follows: SQTIHQWPATLVQPVGSPLSLECTVEGTSNPNLYWYRQAAGRGLQLLFYSVGIGQISSEVPQNLSASRPQDRQFILSSKKLLLSDSGFYLCAWSVPGQAFFGQGTRLTVV.

A single count supports this clone. The DNA of the CDR3 is TGCGCCAGCAGCCAAGATCCCCAGGATGGCTATGAAAAACTGTTTTTT. Protein: CASSQDPQDGYEKLFF. The chain is built from TRBV4-1 and TRBJ1-4; D unresolved. The CDR3 is 16 residues long. Trimming left V 0 bases short and J 6 bases short, with 14 bases between. Germline V gene lookup returns CDR1 MGHRA and CDR2 YSYEKL.

A few counts support this clone. The chain recombines TRBV19 with TRBJ2-1; no reliable D call. The CDR3 extends over 14 amino acids. CDR1 is LNHDA, CDR2 SQIVND, per germline (reference sequence). V lost 4 bases and J 5 bases, leaving 12 bases between the germline ends. CDR3 sequence: CASSKVQVDNEQFF. CDR3 bases: TGTGCCAGTAGTAAGGTTCAGGTAGACAATGAGCAGTTCTTC.

The genes are TRBV30 and TRBJ1-3; 7 nucleotides agree with TRBD1. The CDR3 totals 13 residues. Germline trimming cut 0 bases from V and 6 bases from J; bases unmatched to any gene: 2. CDR1 is GTSNPN and CDR2 is SVGIG in the germline V gene (reference sequence). CDR3 protein: CAWSVGQANTIYF. The CDR3 coding sequence is TGTGCCTGGAGTGTCGGACAGGCAAACACCATATATTTT.

This clone is a singleton in its sample. In DNA, the CDR3 is TGTGCCAGCAGCTCACAGGGGGGCGAGCAGTACTTC. Its translation is CASSSQGGEQYF. J is TRBJ2-7 and V is TRBV5-6, with TRBD1 identical over 8 bases. From germline, CDR1 is SGHDT and CDR2 YYEEEE. This CDR3 has 12 amino acids. After removal of 3 bases from V and 6 bases from J, the junction contained 2 bases not matched to a gene.

The chain combines TRBV30 with TRBJ1-6, with 10 bases aligning to TRBD1. This CDR3 has 16 residues. Trimming at V came to 1 base and at J to 11 bases, leaving 11 bases not matched to a gene. CDR1 and CDR2 from the germline V gene are GTSNPN and SVGIG (reference sequence). CDR3 sequence (DNA): TGTGCCTGGAGTGCGCGCCCGGGACAGGGGTATACACCCCTCCACTTT. Translating gives CAWSARPGQGYTPLHF.

This chain uses TRBV6-1 with TRBJ2-1, with 10 positions matching TRBD2. Per the germline V gene, CDR1 is MNHNS and CDR2 is SASEGT. V lost 4 bases, J lost 8 bases, and 8 bases stayed unmatched. This CDR3 is 15 amino acids long. CDR3 sequence: CASSVPLAGADEQFF. Written as DNA, the CDR3 is TGTGCCAGCAGTGTCCCTCTAGCGGGAGCTGATGAGCAGTTCTTC.

Turning to this clone: At the DNA level, this CDR3 is encoded by other sequences in the same sample as well. The chain recombines TRBV7-8 with TRBJ1-5; a weak D match, TRBD1 (6 bases). The CDR3 sequence is 16 residues long. The germline V gene has CDR1 SGHVS and CDR2 FQNEAQ. Trimming cost V 5 bases and J 7 bases, with 21 bases left between them. The CDR3 bases are TGTGCCAGCAGCGCCGAAAGGAACAGGGACGGACAGCCCCAGCATTTT. Translating gives CASSAERNRDGQPQHF.

This clone was picked up a small number of times. This chain connects TRBV11-2 to TRBJ2-7, with no clear D. The germline V and J ends were trimmed by 7 bases and 2 bases, with 18 bases remaining between them. Per germline, CDR1 SGHAT and CDR2 FQNNGV. The CDR3 is 15 residues long. Here the CDR3 DNA reads TGTGCCAGCACTCTAGGAGTCGAGATAGCCTACGAGCAGTACTTC. This gives the protein CASTLGVEIAYEQYF.

For this clone: Other DNA sequences in this specimen translate into the identical CDR3. The chain uses TRBV5-1 and TRBJ2-3, with D hard to call. Germline V gives CDR1 SGHRS, CDR2 YFSETQ. V gave up 4 bases and J gave up 1 base, with 7 bases separating them. CDR3 length: 13 amino acids. CDR3 residues: CASSLVGTDTQYF. In DNA, the CDR3 is TGCGCCAGCAGCCTCGTAGGCACAGATACGCAGTATTTT.

The chain recombines TRBV30 with TRBJ2-7, with D hard to call. Per germline, CDR1 GTSNPN and CDR2 SVGIG (reference sequence). The CDR3 contains 8 residues. V lost 7 bases, J lost 4 bases, and 2 bases lay in between. CDR3 amino acids: CASYEQYF. The CDR3 DNA sequence: TGTGCCTCATACGAGCAGTACTTC.

This chain uses TRBV29-1 with TRBJ2-1, with 11 positions matching TRBD2. The CDR3 runs 18 residues. CDR1 and CDR2 from the germline V gene are SQVTM and ANQGSEA. The V segment lost 6 bases and the J segment 4 bases; nucleotides outside the gene matches: 17. CDR3 amino acids: CSVPPGLADLGRYNEQFF. CDR3 nucleotide sequence: TGCAGCGTCCCTCCGGGACTAGCGGACTTGGGGCGGTACAATGAGCAGTTCTTC.

The gene calls are TRBV4-2 and TRBJ2-7; 8 bases align to TRBD1. From germline, CDR1 is LGHNA and CDR2 YNFKEQ. V was clipped by 5 bases and J by 3 bases; unmatched bases: 6. The CDR3 runs to 14 residues. CDR3 nucleotides: TGTGCCAGCAGCTCAGACAGGGGCCACTACGAGCAGTACTTC. The encoded protein is CASSSDRGHYEQYF.

The J gene is TRBJ2-1, the V gene TRBV19; the D is unclear. V lost 1 base, J lost 6 bases, and 13 bases lay in between. Germline V gene data show CDR1 as LNHDA and CDR2 as SQIVND (reference sequence). This CDR3 region has 15 residues. CDR3 nucleotide sequence: TGTGCCAGTAGTATAGTCCAGAATAAATTCAATGAGCAGTTCTTC. Translating gives CASSIVQNKFNEQFF.

This sequence joins TRBV19 and TRBJ2-2; 9 bases match TRBD1. Looked up from germline, CDR1 is LNHDA and CDR2 is SQIVND (reference sequence). The CDR3 sequence is 16 residues long. The V gene end was trimmed by 8 bases and the J gene end by 4 bases; junction bases not matched to a gene: 11. The DNA for the CDR3 is TGTGCCAGTGCTTCATCCGGGACAGGGCGCACCGGGGAGCTGTTTTTT. Amino acids: CASASSGTGRTGELFF.

The genes are TRBV6-5 and TRBJ1-3; D might be TRBD1 (5 bases). V lost 8 bases, J lost 0 bases, and 14 bases lay in between. The CDR3 contains 15 residues. Germline V gene lookup returns CDR1 MNHEY and CDR2 SVGAGI. CDR3 region: CASRSGFSSGNTIYF. Here the CDR3 DNA reads TGTGCCAGCCGCTCAGGGTTCAGCTCTGGAAACACCATATATTTT.

V is TRBV28 and J is TRBJ1-2, with D possibly matching TRBD1 (5 bases). V was cut by 5 bases and J by 2 bases, with 12 bases left in between. The CDR3 spans 14 residues. Germline values: CDR1 MDHEN, CDR2 SYDVKM. CDR3 nucleotide sequence: TGTGCCAGCAGTCTGGGGGGAATAAACTATGGCTACACCTTC. Translation: CASSLGGINYGYTF.

This clone was recorded once. The genes are TRBV9 and TRBJ2-2, with 8 bases that match TRBD2. Per the germline V gene, CDR1 is SGDLS and CDR2 is YYNGEE. V lost 3 bases and J lost 4; bases outside the gene matches: 5. The CDR3 loop spans 15 amino acids. The chain's CDR3 is CASSGTGGATGELFF. In DNA form, the CDR3 reads TGTGCCAGCAGCGGAACGGGAGGGGCCACCGGGGAGCTGTTTTTT.

This chain connects TRBV27 to TRBJ2-7; 7 nucleotides agree with TRBD1. The CDR3 contains 15 residues. In germline, CDR1 is MNHEY, CDR2 SMNVEV (reference sequence). Unmatched junction bases numbered 6, after V lost 3 bases and J lost 1 base. DNA for the CDR3: TGTGCCAGCAGTTTGAGGGACAGCCTTTCCTACGAGCAGTACTTC. Its protein product is CASSLRDSLSYEQYF.

The chain combines TRBV19 with TRBJ1-2; 8 nucleotides align to TRBD1. Germline V lookup: CDR1 LNHDA, CDR2 SQIVND (reference sequence). Germline trimming cut 5 bases from V and 2 bases from J; bases unmatched to any gene: 7. This CDR3 has 15 amino acids. This chain's CDR3 is CASSPRTGNNYGYTF. In DNA, the CDR3 is TGTGCCAGTAGTCCCCGGACAGGGAACAACTATGGCTACACCTTC.

This chain joins TRBV6-5 and TRBJ1-5; D is undetermined. The CDR3 length is 14 residues. Germline CDR1 and CDR2: MNHEY and SVGAGI. The ends were cut back, 6 bases at V and 6 bases at J, with 15 bases in the middle. The CDR3 reads CASRAGLTGQPQHF. The DNA for the CDR3 is TGTGCCAGCAGGGCCGGACTTACGGGTCAGCCCCAGCATTTT.